One TCR beta chain is described in this entry. This sample is drawn from a study of blood T cell repertoires in COVID-19. Study-wide context: Some COVID-19 samples were acute and others convalescent; all came from the United States, Italy and Spain.

Methods used by the authors: Amplification with reference gene primers provided the estimates of nucleated cell counts. Repertoires were generated with immunoSEQ multiplex PCR, while TCRdb's copy carries only in-frame clones and drops some. The DNA gave D and trimming, while V, J and clone size come from that table. The sample records more than 350,000 clones, about 88% being singletons. The CDR3 has 17 amino acids. Germline CDR1 SGDLS, CDR2 YYNGEE. Deletions cut 4 bases from V and 7 bases from J, with 24 bases between. This rearrangement joins TRBV9 to TRBJ2-4, with D possibly being TRBD2 (6 bases). This clonotype was sampled from a woman younger than 30 who had been exposed to COVID-19. The sample consisted of PBMCs or T cells enriched from blood (not recorded which). The CDR3 nucleotides are TGTGCCAGCAGCCCACCCGGGACTGCTGTGCGCCACAACATTCAGTACTTC. It translates to CASSPPGTAVRHNIQYF.